The clone carrying this T cell receptor beta chain was counted ten times or more. Its antigen remains unidentified. This CDR3 comprises 14 residues. V lost 6 bases to trimming and J lost 3 bases; unmatched junction nucleotides: 4. The data were obtained in a study of regulatory T cells in long-lasting Graves disease. Findings and caveats of the study: Less diverse TCR repertoires were seen in persistent Graves' patients than in newly diagnosed ones.

Specified time point: newly diagnosed GD, antithyroid drugs for less than 3 months. RNA isolated from PBMCs was used to make the TCR library. To make TCR beta libraries, researchers used iRepertoire HTBI primers and Arm-PCR of CDR3 regions. Each CDR3 protein gets one entry after TCRdb re-called the multiplex PCR reads with MiXCR. The sample carries hundreds of thousands of distinct CDR3 sequences, about 15% recorded once. The sample was also reused in another study, on T cells in Graves' hyperthyroidism and ophthalmopathy. From that report: A model of 13 V-J features distinguished ophthalmopathy from stable hyperthyroidism.

The material sequenced was peripheral blood mononuclear cells (PBMCs), taken at new diagnosis, from a patient treated with antithyroid drugs. This TCR came from a woman aged 35-60 years with Graves disease. The rearrangement links TRBV12-3 or TRBV12-4 to TRBJ1-5, with 8 bases fitting TRBD1. CDR3: CASRGTGLNQPQHF. The CDR3 DNA reads TGTGCCAGCAGAGGGACAGGACTCAATCAGCCCCAGCATTTT.